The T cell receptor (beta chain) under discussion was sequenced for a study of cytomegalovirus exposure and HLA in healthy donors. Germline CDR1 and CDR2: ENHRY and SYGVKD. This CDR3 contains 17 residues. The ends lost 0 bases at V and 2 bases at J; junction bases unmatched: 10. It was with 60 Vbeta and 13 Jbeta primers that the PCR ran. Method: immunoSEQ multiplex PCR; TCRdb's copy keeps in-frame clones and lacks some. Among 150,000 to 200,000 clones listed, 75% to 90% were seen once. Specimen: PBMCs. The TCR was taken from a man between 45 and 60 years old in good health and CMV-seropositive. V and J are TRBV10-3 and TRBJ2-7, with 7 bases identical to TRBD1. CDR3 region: CAISESITGAITYEQYF. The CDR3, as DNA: TGTGCCATCAGTGAGTCCATCACAGGGGCGATCACCTACGAGCAGTACTTC.